Each of the 10 T cell receptor beta chains below was sequenced from the same sample in a study of regulatory T cells in long-lasting Graves disease. Time point: newly diagnosed GD, antithyroid drugs for less than 3 months. The TCR library was made from RNA extracted from PBMCs. With iRepertoire HTBI primers and Arm-PCR of CDR3 regions, TCR beta libraries were built. MiXCR was run by TCRdb on the multiplex PCR reads, yielding one entry per CDR3 protein. The sample lists around 500,000 distinct CDR3 sequences; roughly a sixth were seen once. This same sample was also part of a study on T cells in Graves' hyperthyroidism and ophthalmopathy.

The sequencing used peripheral blood mononuclear cells (PBMCs), collected at new diagnosis, from a patient treated with antithyroid drugs. These TCRs come from a woman aged 35-65 years with Graves disease.

With respect to this clonotype: A junction boundary mismatches the germline segment, possibly from a read error. The V call is TRBV4-1, the J call TRBJ2-7, with TRBD2 matching over 11 bases. Germline CDR1 is MGHRA and CDR2 is YSYEKL. This CDR3 region has 15 residues. The CDR3 sequence: CASSITSGGTYEQYF. CDR3 DNA sequence: TGTGCCAGCAGCATTACTAGCGGGGGAACCTACGAGCAGTACTTC.

The chain has TRBV9 and TRBJ2-7; TRBD1 aligns across 9 bases. Trimming took 4 bases from V and 2 from J; bases not matched to a gene: 7. The CDR3 runs 15 residues. CDR1 SGDLS and CDR2 YYNGEE come from the germline V gene. CDR3: CASSPGTGKAYEQYF. The CDR3 region has the DNA TGTGCCAGCAGCCCCGGGACAGGGAAAGCCTACGAGCAGTACTTC.

The V gene is TRBV28, the J gene TRBJ2-7, with TRBD2 matching 12 bases. J lost 5 bases, V lost 7 bases, and 12 bases had no gene match. Germline CDR1 reads MDHEN; CDR2 reads SYDVKM. The CDR3 is made up of 16 amino acids. As DNA, the CDR3 is TGTGCCAGCACTCGACTAGCGGGAGTGCTTGTGAACGAGCAGTACTTC. As protein: CASTRLAGVLVNEQYF.

The chain recombines TRBV5-8 with TRBJ1-2; D unresolved. Germline V gene lookup returns CDR1 SGHTS and CDR2 YDEGEE. Trimming took 4 bases from V and 0 from J, leaving 19 bases between them. CDR3 length: 17 amino acids. Here the CDR3 DNA reads TGTGCCAGCAGCCTGAAGCGGGGAACTCAAGCTAACTATGGCTACACCTTC. This codes for CASSLKRGTQANYGYTF.

This clonotype was recorded at least ten times. This chain joins TRBV30 and TRBJ1-1; weak D call: TRBD1 (6 bases). Germline V gives CDR1 GTSNPN, CDR2 SVGIG (reference sequence). The CDR3 extends over 14 amino acids. The V gene lost 4 bases and the J gene lost 1 base, with 13 bases spanning the gap. The CDR3 here is CAWTKGVRNTEAFF. CDR3 sequence (DNA): TGTGCCTGGACAAAGGGGGTTCGGAACACTGAAGCTTTCTTT. The variable domain in full, with the rest retrieved from reference TRBV30 and TRBJ1-1, is SQTIHQWPATLVQPVGSPLSLECTVEGTSNPNLYWYRQAAGRGLQLLFYSVGIGQISSEVPQNLSASRPQDRQFILSSKKLLLSDSGFYLCAWTKGVRNTEAFFGQGTRLTVV.

This clonotype showed up many times. The chain is built from TRBV12-3 or TRBV12-4 and TRBJ2-3; weak D call: TRBD2 (5 bases). Trimming cost V 1 base and J 4 bases, with 12 bases left between them. This CDR3 comprises 15 residues. This CDR3 is CASSLGGLGADTQYF. CDR3 DNA: TGTGCCAGCAGTTTAGGAGGGTTGGGCGCAGATACGCAGTATTTT.

The chain couples TRBV11-3 to TRBJ1-2; D remains unclear. This CDR3 has 13 residues. V gave up 1 base and J gave up 8 bases, with 11 bases separating them. In germline, CDR1 is SGHNT, CDR2 YENEEA. The CDR3 nucleotides are TGTGCCAGCAGCTTAGGGACCATATCCGGCTACACCTTC. Amino acid sequence: CASSLGTISGYTF.

This clonotype was counted ten times or more. CDR3 region: CATSRDLGQPNKDEAFF. The CDR3 coding sequence is TGTGCCACCAGCAGAGACCTTGGACAGCCTAACAAAGATGAAGCTTTCTTT. V usage is TRBV15 and J usage is TRBJ1-1; D perhaps matches TRBD1 (6 bases). The germline V gene has CDR1 LNHNV and CDR2 YYDKDF (reference sequence). V lost 0 bases and J 7 bases, leaving 21 bases between the germline ends. CDR3 length equals 17 residues.

This clonotype was counted ten times or more. The CDR3 DNA reads as TGTGCCAGCAGCCCGGCCGGCGGCAGTTACAATGAGCAGTTCTTC. Amino acid sequence: CASSPAGGSYNEQFF. The chain combines TRBV12-3 or TRBV12-4 with TRBJ2-1; D not resolved. Between the trimmed V and J ends, which lost 6 bases and 4 bases, there was a span of 16 bases. There are 15 residues in the CDR3.

The chain joins TRBV7-2 to TRBJ1-6; D call uncertain. The CDR3 is 13 amino acids. The germline V gene has CDR1 SGHTA and CDR2 FQGNSA. Trimming pared 3 bases from V and 6 bases from J, leaving 6 bases between. In DNA, the CDR3 is TGTGCCAGCAGCTTCAGCCTTAATTCACCCCTCCACTTT. This gives the protein CASSFSLNSPLHF. The variable domain in full, completed from reference TRBV7-2 and TRBJ1-6, reads GAGVSQSPSNKVTEKGKDVELRCDPISGHTALYWYRQSLGQGLEFLIYFQGNSAPDKSGLPSDRFSAERTGGSVSTLTIQRTQQEDSAVYLCASSFSLNSPLHFGNGTRLTVT.